A selection of T cell receptor beta chains follows, all from one sample in a study of T-cell memory formation after mild COVID-19. TCRdb called the 5' RACE reads again in MiXCR, with one record for every CDR3 protein. In the table there are over 70,000 distinct CDR3 sequences, approximately 13% of which are singletons. The specimen sequenced was PBMCs or a T cell subset sorted from them (not recorded which). These receptors all stem from an adult woman who had mild COVID-19 (a few samples of this study predate the infection). Cell type and time point are not known. The CDR3 runs from the conserved cysteine through the conserved F or W.

TRBJ1-1	TRBV7-6	CASSQGPLNTEAFF
TRBJ2-7	TRBV4-2	CASSQAGTGNEQYF
TRBJ2-7	TRBV6-1	CASSEAGTGGYEQYF
TRBJ2-5	TRBV30	CAWSVPASGTETQYF
TRBJ1-2	TRBV25-1	CASSGDRELPFYGYTF
TRBJ2-2	TRBV7-3	CASSFTHTGELFF
TRBJ2-7	TRBV20-1	CSARDRLATYEQYF
TRBJ1-2	TRBV6-5	CASSQQQGFHGYTF
TRBJ2-1	TRBV6-4	CASSDSTSGPNEQFF
TRBJ2-3	TRBV19	CASSIVGTPTDTQYF
TRBJ1-2	TRBV20-1	CSARGGQAGYGYTF
TRBJ1-1	TRBV29-1	CSVSGGTEAFF
TRBJ2-1	TRBV11-1	CASAKGQGPNEQFF
TRBJ2-2	TRBV6-2/TRBV6-3	CASILGQANTGELFF
TRBJ2-3	TRBV12-3/TRBV12-4	CASSLLGFGTDTQYF
TRBJ2-4	TRBV5-1	CASSPALGGGIQYF
TRBJ2-1	TRBV21-1	CASSKGSGTEQFF
TRBJ2-7	TRBV7-9	CASSPPHSYVAYEQYF
TRBJ2-3	TRBV7-9	CASSLVLAGRTDTQYF
TRBJ2-3	TRBV12-3/TRBV12-4	CASGVQGVTDTQYF
TRBJ2-3	TRBV5-1	CASSFRGNADTQYF
TRBJ2-5	TRBV24-1	CATSETGHWTQYF
TRBJ2-2	TRBV5-1	CASSPTPRTLTGELFF
TRBJ2-1	TRBV4-1	CASSQGPPLGTSYNEQFF
TRBJ1-2	TRBV5-1	CASATASLYGYTF
TRBJ2-7	TRBV30	CPSESSYEQYF
TRBJ2-3	TRBV7-9	CASSPPGSGGFNTQYF
TRBJ2-5	TRBV5-1	CASSLGGRHPKETQYF
TRBJ2-7	TRBV29-1	CSVTPRGRSEQYF
TRBJ2-7	TRBV7-9	CASSLEVSYEQYF
TRBJ2-7	TRBV5-1	CASSRSGRDGDF
TRBJ2-7	TRBV29-1	CSVEDRDRGQPYEQYF
TRBJ2-1	TRBV5-7	CASSFSGSFSNEQFF
TRBJ2-7	TRBV4-1	CASSQGRSYEQYF
TRBJ2-7	TRBV11-2	CASSLPSGPYEQYF
TRBJ1-1	TRBV7-9	CASSFPGPAETGGTEAFF
TRBJ2-7	TRBV15	CATSHGTADYEQYF
TRBJ2-5	TRBV9	CASSPPVEVKETQYF
TRBJ1-1	TRBV13	CASSQRVSNTEAFF
TRBJ2-1	TRBV7-9	CASSQTSGTYNEQFF
TRBJ2-3	TRBV20-1	CSSRPTGLPTDTQYF
TRBJ1-1	TRBV12-3/TRBV12-4	CASRYLGGAHTEAFF
TRBJ2-7	TRBV11-2	CASSLDEGAAYEQYF
TRBJ2-7	TRBV4-3	CASSPSLLGGYEQYF
TRBJ2-1	TRBV7-9	CASSSTAGAGGPYNEQFF
TRBJ1-2	TRBV7-9	CASSVWDDNYGYTF
TRBJ1-1	TRBV4-1	CASSKQGAEAFF
TRBJ2-7	TRBV27	CASRTGGTYEQYF
TRBJ2-2	TRBV20-1	CSARKLANTGELFF
TRBJ1-2	TRBV25-1	CASSGEGRGYTF
TRBJ2-5	TRBV5-1	CASSLYRGRAQETQYF
TRBJ2-1	TRBV20-1	CSAPYPLRYSDLNNEQFF
TRBJ2-7	TRBV7-9	CASTPDTLYEQYF
TRBJ2-7	TRBV7-9	CASSLVAGGSYEQYF
TRBJ2-5	TRBV20-1	CSARIPGLKLETQYF
TRBJ1-1	TRBV27	CASSPGNLNTEAFF
TRBJ2-2	TRBV24-1	CATREGETGELFF
TRBJ2-2	TRBV15	CATSLGSGPSTGELFF
TRBJ2-2	TRBV29-1	CSVGPTGELFF
TRBJ2-3	TRBV10-3	CAINPETGAPDTQYF